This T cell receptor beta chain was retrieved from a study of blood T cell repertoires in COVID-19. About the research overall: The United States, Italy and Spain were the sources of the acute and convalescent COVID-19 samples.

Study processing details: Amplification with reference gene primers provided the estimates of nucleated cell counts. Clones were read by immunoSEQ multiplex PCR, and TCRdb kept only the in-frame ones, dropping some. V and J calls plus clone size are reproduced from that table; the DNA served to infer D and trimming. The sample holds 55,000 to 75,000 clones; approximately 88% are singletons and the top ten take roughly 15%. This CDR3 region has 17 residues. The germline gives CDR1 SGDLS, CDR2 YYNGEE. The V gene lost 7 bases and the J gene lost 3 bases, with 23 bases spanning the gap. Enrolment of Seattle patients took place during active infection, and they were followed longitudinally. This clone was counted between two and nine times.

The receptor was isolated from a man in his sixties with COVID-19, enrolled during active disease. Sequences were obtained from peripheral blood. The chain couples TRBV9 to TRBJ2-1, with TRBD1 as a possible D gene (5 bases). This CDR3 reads CASGQGGRGHVYNEQFF. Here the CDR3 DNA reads TGTGCCAGCGGCCAGGGCGGCCGCGGTCACGTCTACAATGAGCAGTTCTTC.